This T cell receptor beta chain appears in the sequencing data of a study of T cells after posttransplantation cyclophosphamide. Libraries were prepared by immunoSEQ multiplex PCR; TCRdb keeps only in-frame clonotypes and omits some of them. The sample holds 66,000 or so clones; approximately 92% are singletons and the top ten take approximately 2.7%. The CDR3 consists of 15 residues. The trim removed 0 bases at V and 2 bases at J, leaving 4 bases unmatched. CDR1 and CDR2 (germline): LGHNA, YNFKEQ. Specimen: PBMCs. The source is a woman younger than 45 in good health and a related stem cell transplant donor. The rearrangement joins TRBV4-2 to TRBJ2-7; 7 nucleotides match TRBD1. The CDR3 DNA sequence: TGTGCCAGCAGCCAAGATCAGGGGGTTCCCTACGAGCAGTACTTC. Encoded protein: CASSQDQGVPYEQYF.